The 5 T cell receptor beta chains reported below all come from one sample, sequenced in a study of cytomegalovirus exposure and HLA in healthy donors. Primers for the PCR totalled 60 Vbeta and 13 Jbeta. Clones were read by immunoSEQ multiplex PCR, and TCRdb kept only the in-frame ones, dropping some. The sample yields about 120,000 clones, over 60% seen once. Sample: PBMCs. These receptors all come from a young man in good health and CMV-seropositive.

V is TRBV4-2 and J is TRBJ2-1, with a weak D call TRBD2 (6 bases). V dropped 3 bases and J dropped 0 bases, with 18 bases sitting between them. There are 18 residues in the CDR3. Germline-derived CDR1 and CDR2 are LGHNA and YNFKEQ. CDR3 nucleotide sequence: TGTGCCAGCAGCCACTTCCCGGAGACTAGTGACTCCTACAATGAGCAGTTCTTC. Its translation is CASSHFPETSDSYNEQFF.

The chain combines TRBV7-9 with TRBJ2-2, with 15 positions matching TRBD2. The CDR3 is made up of 17 amino acids. V gave up 6 bases and J gave up 5 bases; unmatched junction bases: 7. From germline, CDR1 is SEHNR and CDR2 FQNEAQ (reference sequence). The CDR3: CASSRGLAGGQTGELFF. For the CDR3, the DNA is TGTGCCAGCAGTAGGGGACTAGCGGGGGGACAGACCGGGGAGCTGTTTTTT.

The CDR3 region has the DNA TGTGCCTGGAGTGCGGACAGGGTGTACGAGCAGTACTTC. Translation gives CAWSADRVYEQYF. The chain has TRBV30 and TRBJ2-7; 8 nucleotides match TRBD1. V lost 1 base to trimming and J lost 4 bases; unmatched junction nucleotides: 3. CDR1 is GTSNPN and CDR2 is SVGIG in the germline V gene (reference sequence). CDR3 length: 13 residues.

The genes are TRBV2 and TRBJ2-2, with 11 bases aligning to TRBD1. Per germline, CDR1 SNHLY and CDR2 FYNNEI. V lost 6 bases to trimming and J lost 1 base; unmatched junction nucleotides: 4. The length of the CDR3 is 16 residues. The CDR3 sequence: CASRQGQGGNTGELFF. The CDR3 DNA reads as TGTGCCAGCAGACAGGGACAGGGGGGGAACACCGGGGAGCTGTTTTTT.

This clone has more than one count but fewer than ten. This chain links TRBV11-3 with TRBJ2-7; a possible D gene is TRBD2 (5 bases). The CDR3 totals 15 residues. The V and J ends lost 0 bases and 0 bases respectively, with 9 bases between them. Germline-derived CDR1 and CDR2 are SGHNT and YENEEA. CDR3 coding DNA: TGTGCCAGCAGCTTAGATCCGGGGAGCTCCTACGAGCAGTACTTC. It yields the protein CASSLDPGSSYEQYF. Full variable domain (remainder filled in from reference TRBV11-3 and TRBJ2-7): EAGVVQSPRYKIIEKKQPVAFWCNPISGHNTLYWYLQNLGQGPELLIRYENEEAVDDSQLPKDRFSAERLKGVDSTLKIQPAELGDSAVYLCASSLDPGSSYEQYFGPGTRLTVT.